This T cell receptor (beta chain) originates from a study of control samples from healthy donors and cancer patients. The CDR3 is 15 residues long. V lost 0 bases and J lost 3, with 13 bases in between. Germline V lookup: CDR1 SGHRS, CDR2 YFSETQ. Sequencing used immunoSEQ multiplex PCR; TCRdb keeps in-frame clones, though not all of them. The sample yields 100,000 or so clones, roughly 78% seen once. The sequenced sample was blood. This chain joins TRBV5-1 and TRBJ2-7; D not certain. This receptor was obtained from a woman between 55 and 75 years old in good health. Here the CDR3 reads CASSLETPKGYEQYF. CDR3 nucleotide sequence: TGCGCCAGCAGCTTGGAGACGCCAAAGGGCTACGAGCAGTACTTC.